Described below is a single TCR beta chain sequence and its context. Its cognate antigen is unknown. This entry belongs to a study of T cells after yellow fever vaccination. About the study: With SMART-Seq v4 Ultra Low Input, the fractions containing low cell numbers were prepared.

General observations from the study: Most primary-vaccination clones recurred post-booster (around 95% CD4, just over 85% CD8). The study found a weaker secondary response that peaked faster, day 5 versus 15.

The germline V and J ends were trimmed by 3 bases and 5 bases, with 14 bases remaining between them. The germline CDR1 and CDR2 sequences are DFQATT and SNEGSKA (reference sequence). The CDR3 spans 14 residues. As TCR cDNA was made by 5'RACE template switching, a universal primer site and UMIs were added. TCRdb called the 5' RACE reads again in MiXCR, with one record for every CDR3 protein. The sample lists around 550,000 distinct CDR3 sequences; 15% to 20% were seen once. Sequencing used PBMCs, obtained 15 days after the yellow fever booster vaccination. This chain connects TRBV20-1 to TRBJ2-1, with TRBD2 as a possible D gene (5 bases). The clonotype comes from a man aged 30 to 45 who received the YFV17D yellow fever vaccine. The CDR3 spells CSASFAKRNNEQFF. The CDR3 nucleotides are TGCAGTGCTAGTTTCGCAAAGCGGAACAATGAGCAGTTCTTC.